This T cell receptor (beta chain) was retrieved from a study of ipilimumab plus nivolumab after autologous stem cell transplantation. The overall study: A median of roughly eight nivolumab and 4 to 6 ipilimumab doses were given. Study observations and caveats: TCR repertoire, Treg phenotype and gut microbiota reportedly support more study of this approach.

The CDR3 spans 15 residues. Germline lookup yields CDR1 SGDLS and CDR2 YYNGEE. V lost 2 bases to trimming and J lost 4 bases, with 15 bases between them. Clones were sequenced by immunoSEQ multiplex PCR, and TCRdb holds only the in-frame ones, with some missing. The data show about 22,000 clones, 74% seen once. As regards this clone: Its cognate antigen is unknown.

Ipilimumab, 1 mg/kg, started 14 to 28 days after autologous transplant. This specimen was PBMCs, taken in a trial of ipilimumab plus nivolumab as post-transplant consolidation. The chain employs TRBV9 and TRBJ1-2, with D possibly matching TRBD1 (6 bases). The receptor comes from a male donor with diffuse large B-cell lymphoma. The CDR3: CASSVGGQYPYGYTF. Written as DNA, the CDR3 is TGTGCCAGCAGCGTTGGAGGACAGTACCCCTATGGCTACACCTTC.